The 32 T cell receptor beta chains in this list originate from one sample, sequenced in a study of blood T cell repertoires in COVID-19 (dated by TCRdb to about 2020). The protocol used for the library was the immunoSEQ multiplex PCR assay. TCRdb carries this immuneACCESS record with in-frame sequences only. Its versions omit some clonotypes, under half of them owing to an unresolved V gene in the studies checked, with the rest unexplained. This sample is represented by around 65,000 clones; approximately 80% of them were singletons. Of the sample, around 5% is held by the ten largest clones. The specimen sequenced was peripheral blood. Receptor source: a man in his 70s with acute or convalescent COVID-19.

In this sample, this clone turned up a few times. V is TRBV18 and J is TRBJ1-2; TRBD1 matches 8 bases. CDR1 and CDR2 from the germline V gene are KGHSH and LQKENI. V trimming: 0 bases; J trimming: 1 base; junction bases outside the gene matches: 4. The CDR3 is 16 amino acids. The CDR3: CASSPPSTGDNYGYTF. CDR3 nucleotide sequence: TGTGCCAGCTCACCACCATCGACAGGGGATAACTATGGCTACACCTTC.

CDR3 region: CASRPEPGVVEQYF. CDR3 sequence (DNA): TGCGCCAGCAGGCCCGAACCCGGGGTGGTCGAGCAGTACTTC. The chain couples TRBV5-1 to TRBJ2-7; a weak D match, TRBD2 (5 bases). V was clipped by 5 bases and J by 6 bases, with 18 bases between them. Germline V gene data show CDR1 as SGHRS and CDR2 as YFSETQ. The CDR3 consists of 14 residues.

The chain carries TRBV6-5 and TRBJ1-4; TRBD1 might be the D (5 bases). V was pared by 3 bases and J by 0 bases, with 11 bases between. Germline V gives CDR1 MNHEY, CDR2 SVGAGI. CDR3 length equals 16 residues. Written as DNA, the CDR3 is TGTGCCAGCAGTTATCAAGACAGCACAACTAATGAAAAACTGTTTTTT. Its protein product is CASSYQDSTTNEKLFF.

This chain connects TRBV5-1 to TRBJ2-3; 9 positions agree with TRBD1. CDR3 length: 14 amino acids. Germline-derived CDR1 and CDR2 are SGHRS and YFSETQ. The V and J ends lost 2 bases and 5 bases, in that order; junction bases with no gene match: 3. CDR3 coding DNA: TGCGCCAGCAGCTTACAGGGGGCCGTAGATACGCAGTATTTT. It encodes CASSLQGAVDTQYF.

V usage is TRBV5-1 and J usage is TRBJ1-2; D is undetermined. V dropped 0 bases and J dropped 2 bases, with 8 bases sitting between them. In germline, CDR1 is SGHRS, CDR2 YFSETQ. CDR3 length: 14 residues. The CDR3 sequence is CASSLGGQNYGYTF. The CDR3 region has the DNA TGCGCCAGCAGCTTGGGAGGGCAGAACTATGGCTACACCTTC.

In this sample, this clone turned up a few times. The chain recombines TRBV19 with TRBJ1-5; 8 bases are a match to TRBD1. The CDR3 is made up of 15 amino acids. J gave up 3 bases and V 5 bases, and 6 bases lay outside the gene matches. Germline V lookup: CDR1 LNHDA, CDR2 SQIVND (reference sequence). CDR3 region: CASSEIQGVNQPQHF. CDR3 nucleotide sequence: TGTGCCAGTAGTGAAATACAGGGGGTCAATCAGCCCCAGCATTTT.

The chain recombines TRBV6-5 with TRBJ1-5; D might be TRBD1 (5 bases). Germline V lookup: CDR1 MNHEY, CDR2 SVGAGI. This CDR3 is built from 15 residues. Trimming removed 8 bases from V and 0 bases from J, with 14 bases in between. This chain's CDR3 is CASSAGINSNQPQHF. The CDR3 bases are TGTGCCAGCTCCGCAGGGATAAATAGCAATCAGCCCCAGCATTTT.

For this clone: Other DNA sequences of this sample code for an identical CDR3. This chain links TRBV18 with TRBJ2-1; 10 bases are a match to TRBD2. CDR1 is KGHSH, CDR2 LQKENI, per germline. V shed 3 bases, J shed 4 bases, and the junction held 3 bases outside the gene matches. CDR3 length: 15 residues. Here the CDR3 reads CASSPLAGGYNEQFF. For the CDR3, the DNA is TGTGCCAGCTCACCCTTAGCGGGGGGATACAATGAGCAGTTCTTC.

This clone turned up a few times. The chain has TRBV10-3 and TRBJ2-2; TRBD2 is a possible D gene (6 bases). The CDR3 is 13 residues long. Trimming removed 3 bases at V and 5 bases at J, with 7 bases between. CDR1 ENHRY and CDR2 SYGVKD come from the germline V gene. This CDR3 reads CAISDRETGELFF. DNA of the CDR3: TGTGCCATCAGTGACCGGGAGACCGGGGAGCTGTTTTTT.

The chain combines TRBV9 with TRBJ2-1; D may be TRBD2 (6 bases). Germline V gene data show CDR1 as SGDLS and CDR2 as YYNGEE. Trimming cost V 0 bases and J 3 bases, with 10 bases left between them. The CDR3 sequence is 15 residues long. The CDR3 bases are TGTGCCAGCAGCGTAGGGGACTTACGCTACAATGAGCAGTTCTTC. As protein: CASSVGDLRYNEQFF.

The V gene is TRBV3-1 (or the pseudogene TRBV3-2), the J gene TRBJ1-1; tentative D call: TRBD1 (5 bases). The germline CDR1 and CDR2 sequences are LGHDT and YNNKEL (reference sequence). There are 14 residues in the CDR3. The V end lost 6 bases, the J end lost 0 bases, and 11 bases lay between the germline ends. The CDR3 spells CASRDQDMNTEAFF. DNA of the CDR3: TGTGCCAGCAGGGACCAGGACATGAACACTGAAGCTTTCTTT.

This clone appeared a few times. This rearrangement joins TRBV7-9 to TRBJ1-2; 9 nucleotides align to TRBD1. CDR1 is SEHNR, CDR2 FQNEAQ, per germline (reference sequence). The CDR3 is 13 amino acids. V gave up 5 bases and J gave up 8 bases; unmatched junction bases: 6. This CDR3 reads CASSPGTGWGYTF. The CDR3 DNA reads TGTGCCAGCAGCCCCGGGACAGGGTGGGGCTACACCTTC. The entire variable domain, with the rest obtained from reference TRBV7-9 and TRBJ1-2, is as follows: DTGVSQNPRHKITKRGQNVTFRCDPISEHNRLYWYRQTLGQGPEFLTYFQNEAQLEKSRLLSDRFSAERPKGSFSTLEIQRTEQGDSAMYLCASSPGTGWGYTFGSGTRLTVV.

This clone was observed a single time. V usage is TRBV5-5 and J usage is TRBJ2-7; no definite D call. Germline values: CDR1 SGHKS, CDR2 YYEKEE (reference sequence). The CDR3 sequence is 16 residues long. V was shortened by 3 bases and J by 4 bases, with 20 bases between the two germline ends. The CDR3 sequence is CASSSSLGPVRYEQYF. CDR3 nucleotide sequence: TGTGCCAGCAGCTCCTCTCTGGGCCCCGTTCGGTACGAGCAGTACTTC. The variable domain in full, with the rest retrieved from reference TRBV5-5 and TRBJ2-7, is DAGVTQSPTHLIKTRGQQVTLRCSPISGHKSVSWYQQVLGQGPQFIFQYYEKEERGRGNFPDRFSARQFPNYSSELNVNALLLGDSALYLCASSSSLGPVRYEQYFGPGTRLTVT.

The V and J genes are TRBV27 and TRBJ1-2, with 7 bases that match TRBD1. This CDR3 contains 16 residues. V gave up 4 bases and J gave up 5 bases; unmatched junction bases: 13. The V gene's germline CDR1 is MNHEY and CDR2 SMNVEV (reference sequence). CDR3 sequence reads: CASSSAGQGEPYGYTF. CDR3 DNA: TGTGCCAGCAGTTCCGCCGGGCAGGGGGAACCGTATGGCTACACCTTC.

The V call is TRBV3-1 (or the pseudogene TRBV3-2), the J call TRBJ2-2; 8 bases map to TRBD2. The CDR3 length is 17 residues. The junction had 11 bases not matched to a gene; V was cut back by 1 base and J by 7 bases. The germline gives CDR1 LGHDT, CDR2 YNNKEL (reference sequence). CDR3 amino acids: CASSQGVGGGQVGELFF. The CDR3, as DNA: TGTGCCAGCAGCCAAGGGGTCGGCGGGGGGCAGGTCGGGGAGCTGTTTTTT.

J is TRBJ1-5 and V is TRBV18; D might be TRBD1 (6 bases). CDR3 length: 14 amino acids. V lost 3 bases, J lost 7 bases, and 13 bases lay in between. The germline gives CDR1 KGHSH, CDR2 LQKENI. CDR3 residues: CASSPAGAGQPQHF. CDR3 nucleotides: TGTGCCAGCTCACCCGCAGGGGCTGGACAGCCCCAGCATTTT. Looking up the rest from reference TRBV18 and TRBJ1-5 gives the full variable domain: NAGVMQNPRHLVRRRGQEARLRCSPMKGHSHVYWYRQLPEEGLKFMVYLQKENIIDESGMPKERFSAEFPKEGPSILRIQQVVRGDSAAYFCASSPAGAGQPQHFGDGTRLSIL.

This chain connects TRBV12-3 or TRBV12-4 to TRBJ1-2; D gene ambiguous. The CDR3 consists of 13 residues. V lost 2 bases to trimming and J lost 4 bases, with 8 bases between them. CDR3 loop: CASSLSGPYGYTF. In nucleotides, the CDR3 is TGTGCCAGCAGTTTAAGCGGGCCCTATGGCTACACCTTC.

This clone was detected only once. This CDR3 is CASSLGDRAYEQYF. CDR3 in DNA: TGTGCCAGCAGCTTGGGCGACAGAGCCTACGAGCAGTACTTC. The genes are TRBV5-5 and TRBJ2-7, with D perhaps matching TRBD1 (5 bases). The CDR3 has 14 residues. CDR1 is SGHKS, CDR2 YYEKEE, per germline (reference sequence). V gave up 0 bases and J gave up 2 bases, with 9 bases separating them.

Written as DNA, the CDR3 is TGTGCCAGCAGCTTCCACGGACTAGCGGCCACTCGCTACGAGCAGTACTTC. It specifies CASSFHGLAATRYEQYF. V and J are TRBV11-2 and TRBJ2-7, with 10 bases aligning to TRBD2. Losses at the gene ends were 3 bases for V and 3 bases for J; bases not matched to a gene: 11. The CDR3 has 17 residues. Germline-derived CDR1 and CDR2 are SGHAT and FQNNGV.

The chain recombines TRBV6-5 with TRBJ2-2; 9 bases are shared with TRBD2. The trim removed 0 bases at V and 5 bases at J, leaving 1 base unmatched. The CDR3 length is 15 residues. Germline CDR1 reads MNHEY; CDR2 reads SVGAGI. The CDR3: CASSYSRGGTGELFF. The CDR3 DNA sequence: TGTGCCAGCAGTTACTCGCGGGGGGGGACCGGGGAGCTGTTTTTT.

This clone was observed once. The identical CDR3 is also encoded by other nucleotide sequences in the sample. J is TRBJ2-7 and V is TRBV18; no clear D. The germline gives CDR1 KGHSH, CDR2 LQKENI. This CDR3 is 14 amino acids long. The ends were cut back, 0 bases at V and 0 bases at J, with 6 bases in the middle. CDR3 sequence (DNA): TGTGCCAGCTCACCACCTTACGGCTCCTACGAGCAGTACTTC. It yields the protein CASSPPYGSYEQYF.

This chain uses TRBV5-8 with TRBJ1-4, with TRBD1 identical over 8 bases. The junction had 3 bases not matched to a gene; V was cut back by 4 bases and J by 4 bases. CDR1 SGHTS and CDR2 YDEGEE come from the germline V gene. The CDR3 has 14 residues. The DNA of the CDR3 is TGTGCCAGCAGCAAGGGACAGGTTAATGAAAAACTGTTTTTT. Translated, it gives CASSKGQVNEKLFF.

The chain carries TRBV11-2 and TRBJ2-1; possible D gene TRBD2, 5 bases. Trimming removed 2 bases from V and 7 bases from J, with 12 bases in between. The length of the CDR3 is 14 residues. Germline CDR1 is SGHAT and CDR2 is FQNNGV. Here the CDR3 DNA reads TGTGCCAGCAGCTTAATGCACGGAGGTAATGAGCAGTTCTTC. Its translation: CASSLMHGGNEQFF.

This chain joins TRBV19 and TRBJ1-5; D might be TRBD1 (6 bases). From germline, CDR1 is LNHDA and CDR2 SQIVND (reference sequence). V was clipped by 3 bases and J by 5 bases, with 20 bases between them. The CDR3 runs to 17 residues. DNA for the CDR3: TGTGCCAGTAGTATGAGGGGGGGGAAGGCATCGCATCAGCCCCAGCATTTT. It yields the protein CASSMRGGKASHQPQHF.

The gene calls are TRBV4-1 and TRBJ1-6, with D perhaps TRBD1 (5 bases). There are 15 residues in the CDR3. The ends were cut back, 0 bases at V and 12 bases at J, with 15 bases in the middle. CDR1 is MGHRA, CDR2 YSYEKL, per germline. The CDR3 DNA reads as TGCGCCAGCAGCCAAGAGGCAGGGCCGCCCCGACCCCTCCACTTT. Translation: CASSQEAGPPRPLHF.

This chain joins TRBV5-1 and TRBJ2-2, with 8 bases matching TRBD1. V trimming: 3 bases; J trimming: 4 bases; junction bases outside the gene matches: 5. The CDR3 consists of 15 residues. The V gene's germline CDR1 is SGHRS and CDR2 YFSETQ. The CDR3 nucleotides are TGCGCCAGCAGCTCTGGACAGGGACCCACCGGGGAGCTGTTTTTT. It specifies CASSSGQGPTGELFF. Drawing the rest from reference TRBV5-1 and TRBJ2-2, the complete variable domain is KAGVTQTPRYLIKTRGQQVTLSCSPISGHRSVSWYQQTPGQGLQFLFEYFSETQRNKGNFPGRFSGRQFSNSRSEMNVSTLELGDSALYLCASSSGQGPTGELFFGEGSRLTVL.

In the case of this clone: At one end the junction does not follow the germline gene, possibly because of a read error. The chain carries TRBV2 and TRBJ2-7; 9 nucleotides match TRBD2. The CDR3 loop spans 11 amino acids. CDR1 and CDR2 (germline): SNHLY, FYNNEI. CDR3 sequence (DNA): TGTGCCAGCAGTGACGCGGGGGGGCTTTTCTTC. This translates into CASSDAGGLFF.

This chain joins TRBV28 and TRBJ1-1; perhaps TRBD1 as D (6 bases). There are 15 residues in the CDR3. Germline V gives CDR1 MDHEN, CDR2 SYDVKM. V was cut by 5 bases and J by 3 bases, with 16 bases left in between. The CDR3 DNA is TGTGCCAGCAGTCATACGGACAGTCGGGACACTGAAGCTTTCTTT. This translates into CASSHTDSRDTEAFF. The complete variable domain, with remaining parts taken from reference TRBV28 and TRBJ1-1, reads DVKVTQSSRYLVKRTGEKVFLECVQDMDHENMFWYRQDPGLGLRLIYFSYDVKMKEKGDIPEGYSVSREKKERFSLILESASTNQTSMYLCASSHTDSRDTEAFFGQGTRLTVV.

The chain couples TRBV11-3 to TRBJ1-3; D may be TRBD1 (5 bases). Germline V gene sequence: CDR1 SGHNT, CDR2 YENEEA. V was pared by 1 base and J by 0 bases, with 7 bases between. This CDR3 contains 15 residues. DNA of the CDR3: TGTGCCAGCAGCTTAGGGGGCAGCTCTGGAAACACCATATATTTT. Its protein is CASSLGGSSGNTIYF.

The chain uses TRBV6-5 and TRBJ2-1; D unresolved. CDR1 is MNHEY and CDR2 is SVGAGI in the germline V gene. This CDR3 contains 12 residues. V shed 4 bases and J shed 2 bases, with 3 bases lying between them. This CDR3 is CASSSTYNEQFF. CDR3 coding DNA: TGTGCCAGCAGTTCCACCTACAATGAGCAGTTCTTC.

The gene calls are TRBV3-1 (or the pseudogene TRBV3-2) and TRBJ2-3, with 9 bases lining up with TRBD1. Looked up from germline, CDR1 is LGHDT and CDR2 is YNNKEL (reference sequence). The length of the CDR3 is 15 residues. V shed 5 bases and J 3 bases; nucleotides not matched to a gene: 6. CDR3 nucleotides: TGTGCCAGCAGCACGCGGGGGACAGGGACAGATACGCAGTATTTT. Translated: CASSTRGTGTDTQYF.

This clone was observed a single time. The chain couples TRBV4-2 to TRBJ2-7; TRBD2 matches at 7 bases. Germline loops: CDR1 LGHNA, CDR2 YNFKEQ. This CDR3 has 15 residues. V lost 1 base and J lost 4; bases outside the gene matches: 7. In DNA, the CDR3 is TGTGCCAGCAGCCAAGTTATCGGACTAGATTACGAGCAGTACTTC. This gives the protein CASSQVIGLDYEQYF.